What follows is one T cell receptor (beta chain) and its context. What antigen it recognizes has not been identified. A much larger clonotype is one base distant, so this may be a read error. The sample comes from a study of glioma-infiltrating T cells listed by TCRdb under 2016. With regard to the full study: Sequencing of TCR alpha- and beta-chain repertoires was performed on glioma tissue, on non-neoplastic brain tissue, and on matched peripheral blood mononuclear cells. Each tissue-infiltrating repertoire was compared with the same patient's peripheral blood repertoire to measure divergence between tissue and blood T-cell populations. The paired cohort comprised three low-grade glioma patients, about eight primary glioblastoma patients and three non-glioma patients contributing non-neoplastic brain tissue. Beyond this particular receptor, the publication reports: VJ-independent divergence between tissue and blood was lower than expected in non-neoplastic patients but higher than expected in all gliomas, particularly low-grade gliomas. Very few CDR3 sequences were found to be shared between tissue and blood, and this scarcity was attributed to high CDR3 diversity and limited sampling. The group comparisons were based on small numbers of patients: three non-neoplastic, three low-grade glioma and several glioblastoma patients.

Deletion took 5 bases off V and 5 bases off J, with a span of 18 bases between the germline ends. CDR1 LNHDA and CDR2 SQIVND are derived from the germline V gene (reference sequence). The CDR3 runs 15 residues from the cysteine to the phenylalanine. Only the CDR3 part of the read is kept: 45 bases, read in frame from the first base. TCR alpha and beta CDR3 regions were amplified with the iRepertoire nested amplicon-rescue multiplex PCR (arm-PCR) platform from RNA. One-step reverse transcription and amplification used about 100-400 ng of tissue mRNA or PBMC total RNA as input. Following bead purification, Illumina adapters were added by a secondary multiplex PCR, and the libraries were gel-purified between 200 and 400 bp. Demultiplexing relied on internal 6-nucleotide barcodes carried by the libraries. Libraries were sequenced on an Illumina MiSeq with 2x220 or 2x250 nucleotide paired-end reads. The original pipeline was this. Paired reads were merged using FLASH 1.2.11 and were aligned to the GRCh37 human genome using BWA-MEM, after which TRA and TRB reads were extracted. V and J assignment used an IMGT-derived reference of cassette sequences and CDR3 motifs that included pseudogenes. Reads were translated in three frames, and productive CDR3s were defined by a C…FGXG motif without stop codons. Unique combinations of V-J cassette pair and CDR3 amino acid sequence were defined as clonotypes. Reads were filtered by Hamming distance, with the threshold set by the sequence error rate of each sample in mapped regions. TCRdb cleaned the public reads at Q25 with fastp, built clones with MiXCR and kept in-frame beta chains. Rows with a matching CDR3 protein are joined into one entry that keeps the most common DNA and genes. TCRdb, not the original authors, processed these V and J calls. Here the sample has about 130,000 distinct CDR3 sequences; 24% occur a single time. The ten biggest clones cover about a quarter of the sample.

The rearrangement combines TRBV19 with TRBJ1-1; TRBD1 is a possible D gene, resting on 5 matching bases. Sequencing was performed on glioma tissue, nonneoplastic brain tissue, or PBMCs (not recorded which). This clonotype was obtained from a human donor with low-grade glioma or glioblastoma, undergoing nonglioma brain surgery, or in good health (not recorded which). The bases read TGTGCCAGTAGTTTAGTCGGGAGGGGAGGGACTGAAGCTTTCTTT. Its protein reads: CASSLVGRGGTEAFF. This CDR3, with the reference TRBV19 and TRBJ1-1 proteins standing in past its ends, gives the full variable domain DGGITQSPKYLFRKEGQNVTLSCEQNLNHDAMYWYRQDPGQGLRLIYYSQIVNDFQKGDIAEGYSVSREKKESFPLTVTSAQKNPTAFYLCASSLVGRGGTEAFFGQGTRLTVV.